Below are 3 T cell receptor beta chains sequenced from a single sample in a study of CD8 T cells in Susac syndrome. An input of 0.5 to 1 ug of RNA was subjected to reverse transcription using random hexamers. Each CDR3 protein is one row after TCRdb ran MiXCR on the immunoSEQ multiplex PCR reads. This sample has around 150,000 distinct CDR3 sequences; 90% to 95% occur once, and the top ten carry 0.11% to 0.15%. Sample: CD4+ T cells from PBMCs. These receptors all come from a human donor in good health.

The rearrangement links TRBV29-1 to TRBJ1-2; D is unclear. The CDR3 runs 14 residues. Per germline, CDR1 SQVTM and CDR2 ANQGSEA. Deletions cut 3 bases from V and 5 bases from J, with 16 bases between. The CDR3 is CSVDSDPTAYGYTF. In DNA, the CDR3 is TGCAGCGTTGATAGTGACCCCACGGCGTATGGCTACACCTTC.

The V gene is TRBV29-1, the J gene TRBJ2-5; D remains unclear. The germline V gene encodes CDR1 SQVTM and CDR2 ANQGSEA. Deletions cut 4 bases from V and 3 bases from J, with 9 bases between. The CDR3 totals 12 residues. This CDR3 is CSVGEGKETQYF. DNA of the CDR3: TGCAGCGTTGGGGAAGGGAAAGAGACCCAGTACTTC.

V and J are TRBV3-1 and TRBJ2-7; 7 bases align to TRBD1. Per germline, CDR1 LGHDT and CDR2 YNNKEL (reference sequence). The CDR3 runs 17 residues. V was clipped by 4 bases and J by 0 bases; unmatched bases: 12. The chain's CDR3 is CASSPRLGQTISYEQYF. The CDR3 bases are TGTGCCAGCAGCCCAAGGTTGGGACAGACCATCTCCTACGAGCAGTACTTC.